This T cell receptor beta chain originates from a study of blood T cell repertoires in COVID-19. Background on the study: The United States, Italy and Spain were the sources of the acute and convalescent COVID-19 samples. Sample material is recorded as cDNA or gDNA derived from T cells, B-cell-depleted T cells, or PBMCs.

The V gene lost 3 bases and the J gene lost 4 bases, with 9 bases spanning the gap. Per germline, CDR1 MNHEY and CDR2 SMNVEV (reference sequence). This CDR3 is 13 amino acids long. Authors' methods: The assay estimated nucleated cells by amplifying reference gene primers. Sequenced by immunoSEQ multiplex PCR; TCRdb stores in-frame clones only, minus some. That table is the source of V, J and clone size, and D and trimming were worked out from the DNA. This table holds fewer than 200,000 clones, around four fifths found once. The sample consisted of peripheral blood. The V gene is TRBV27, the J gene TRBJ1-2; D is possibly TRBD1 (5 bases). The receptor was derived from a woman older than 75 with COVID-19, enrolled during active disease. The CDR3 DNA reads TGTGCCAGCAGTTTTGAAAGGGGCTATGGCTACACCTTC. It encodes CASSFERGYGYTF.